The clone carrying this T cell receptor beta chain showed up just a few times. The entry originates in a study of early T cells in non-severe SARS-CoV-2 infection. Background on the study: Unsorted whole blood bulk RNA was sequenced, with unpaired chains.

The CDR3 loop spans 12 amino acids. CDR1 is SGHAT and CDR2 is FQNNGV in the germline V gene. V lost 7 bases and J lost 1, with 6 bases in between. The protocol attached unique molecular identifiers to individual cDNA molecules. One entry per CDR3 protein, called by TCRdb with MiXCR from the 5' RACE reads. Among roughly 100,000 distinct CDR3 sequences listed, roughly 13% were seen once. Sequenced input: whole blood. The TCR sequence derives from an adult who was a healthcare worker with PCR-confirmed SARS-CoV-2 infection or an uninfected control (not recorded which). This chain connects TRBV11-2 to TRBJ2-3; D unclear. CDR3 residues: CASKQGTDTQYF. CDR3 DNA sequence: TGTGCCAGCAAGCAGGGCACAGATACGCAGTATTTT.